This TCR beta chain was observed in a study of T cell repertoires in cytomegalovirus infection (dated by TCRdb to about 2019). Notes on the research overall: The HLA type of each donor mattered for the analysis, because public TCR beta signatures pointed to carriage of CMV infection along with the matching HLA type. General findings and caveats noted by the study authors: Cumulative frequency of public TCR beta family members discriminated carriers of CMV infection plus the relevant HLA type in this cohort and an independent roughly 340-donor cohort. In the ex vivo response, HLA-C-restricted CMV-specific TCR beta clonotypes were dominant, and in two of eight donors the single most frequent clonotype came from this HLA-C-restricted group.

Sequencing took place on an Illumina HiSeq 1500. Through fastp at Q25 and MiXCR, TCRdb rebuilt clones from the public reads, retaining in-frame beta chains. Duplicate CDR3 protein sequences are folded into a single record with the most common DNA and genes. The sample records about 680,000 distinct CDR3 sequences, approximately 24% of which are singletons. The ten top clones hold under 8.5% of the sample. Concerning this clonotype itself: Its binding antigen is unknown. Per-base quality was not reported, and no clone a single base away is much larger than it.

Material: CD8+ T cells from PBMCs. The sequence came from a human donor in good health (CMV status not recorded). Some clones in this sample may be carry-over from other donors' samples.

The CDR3 region reads CASSSAGPPSMNTEAFF. In nucleotides, the sequence is TGTGCCAGCAGTTCGGCGGGCCCCCCTTCTATGAACACTGAAGCTTTCTTT. The chain couples TRBV28 to TRBJ1-1, with the D gene not confidently named. Measured from the cysteine to the phenylalanine, the CDR3 is 17 residues long. Only the CDR3 DNA stays, 51 bases, in frame from base 1. Relative to germline, V is 4 bases shorter and J is 0 bases shorter, with 18 bases between their ends. CDR1 and CDR2 (MDHEN, SYDVKM) derive from the germline V gene. The variable domain in full, with residues beyond the CDR3 obtained from the reference TRBV28 and TRBJ1-1 genes, is DVKVTQSSRYLVKRTGEKVFLECVQDMDHENMFWYRQDPGLGLRLIYFSYDVKMKEKGDIPEGYSVSREKKERFSLILESASTNQTSMYLCASSSAGPPSMNTEAFFGQGTRLTVV.